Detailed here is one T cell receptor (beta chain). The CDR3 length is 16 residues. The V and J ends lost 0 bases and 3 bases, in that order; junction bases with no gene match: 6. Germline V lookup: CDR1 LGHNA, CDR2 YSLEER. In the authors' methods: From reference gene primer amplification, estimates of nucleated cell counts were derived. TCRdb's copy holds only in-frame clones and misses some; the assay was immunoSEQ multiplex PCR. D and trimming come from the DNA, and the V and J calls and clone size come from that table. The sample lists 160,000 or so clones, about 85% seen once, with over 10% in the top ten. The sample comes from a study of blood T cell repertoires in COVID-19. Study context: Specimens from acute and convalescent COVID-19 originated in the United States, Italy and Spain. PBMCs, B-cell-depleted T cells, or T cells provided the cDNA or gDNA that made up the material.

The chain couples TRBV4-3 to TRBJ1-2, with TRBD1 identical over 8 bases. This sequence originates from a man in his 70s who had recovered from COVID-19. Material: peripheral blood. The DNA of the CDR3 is TGCGCCAGCAGCCAAGAAAGGGCAGGGGGCTACTATGGCTACACCTTC. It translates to CASSQERAGGYYGYTF.